Listed here are 19 T cell receptor beta chains from one sample, sequenced in a study of OX40 agonist ivuxolimab in advanced cancers. TCRdb's table, derived via immunoSEQ multiplex PCR, lists solely in-frame clones and lacks some. The sample includes 45,000 to 65,000 clones, approximately 79% of them seen just once. The starting material was CD4+ or CD8+ T cells sorted from blood, obtained in a trial of the OX40 agonist ivuxolimab. The receptor set was obtained from an adult with an advanced solid tumor such as melanoma, head and neck, liver or kidney cancer.

The table lists this clone with a few counts. The gene calls are TRBV2 and TRBJ1-5, with 7 nucleotides matching TRBD1. The J segment lost 6 bases and the V segment lost 4 bases, leaving 3 bases of the junction unmatched. Germline loops: CDR1 SNHLY, CDR2 FYNNEI. The CDR3 sequence is 13 residues long. CDR3 bases: TGTGCCAGCAGTGTCCGACAGGGTCAGCCCCAGCATTTT. Protein: CASSVRQGQPQHF.

This chain uses TRBV27 with TRBJ1-2; TRBD1 matches at 7 bases. CDR1 is MNHEY, CDR2 SMNVEV, per germline (reference sequence). V lost 5 bases and J lost 2; bases outside the gene matches: 11. This CDR3 is 16 amino acids long. The CDR3 loop reads CASSPPPWTGNYGYTF. Written as DNA, the CDR3 is TGTGCCAGCAGTCCCCCCCCTTGGACAGGAAACTATGGCTACACCTTC.

The V call is TRBV5-1, the J call TRBJ2-5; no definite D call. The V end lost 0 bases, the J end lost 5 bases, and 11 bases lay between the germline ends. The germline V gene has CDR1 SGHRS and CDR2 YFSETQ. CDR3 length: 14 residues. CDR3 DNA: TGCGCCAGCAGCTTGGCCATCAAGGAGGAGACCCAGTACTTC. It encodes CASSLAIKEETQYF.

The V and J genes are TRBV28 and TRBJ2-5; D may be TRBD1 (6 bases). There are 17 residues in the CDR3. V lost 5 bases and J lost 0, with 19 bases in between. CDR1 is MDHEN, CDR2 SYDVKM, per germline. The CDR3 DNA follows: TGTGCCAGCAGTAGTAATAGACGAGGGGGATACCAAGAGACCCAGTACTTC. It encodes CASSSNRRGGYQETQYF.

This clone has a handful of counts. The chain is built from TRBV19 and TRBJ2-3, with a possible D match to TRBD2 (7 bases). The germline V gene encodes CDR1 LNHDA and CDR2 SQIVND (reference sequence). The CDR3 loop spans 15 amino acids. The V gene lost 10 bases and the J gene lost 0 bases, with 17 bases spanning the gap. The CDR3 bases are TGTGCCACAAAGCGGAGGGGGGGAAGCACAGATACGCAGTATTTT. Protein sequence: CATKRRGGSTDTQYF.

This rearrangement joins TRBV11-2 to TRBJ2-1; maybe TRBD1 (5 bases). Germline values: CDR1 SGHAT, CDR2 FQNNGV. CDR3 length equals 16 residues. Trimming took 5 bases from V and 5 from J, leaving 19 bases between them. The CDR3 sequence: CASSPHWWGRDNEQFF. The CDR3 region has the DNA TGTGCCAGCAGCCCCCATTGGTGGGGCCGAGACAATGAGCAGTTCTTC. Full variable domain (missing parts from reference TRBV11-2 and TRBJ2-1): EAGVAQSPRYKIIEKRQSVAFWCNPISGHATLYWYQQILGQGPKLLIQFQNNGVVDDSQLPKDRFSAERLKGVDSTLKIQPAKLEDSAVYLCASSPHWWGRDNEQFFGPGTRLTVL.

The chain employs TRBV4-3 and TRBJ2-7; 8 positions agree with TRBD2. CDR1 is LGHNA, CDR2 YSLEER, per germline. The CDR3 has 18 residues. V dropped 0 bases and J dropped 5; count of bases not matched to a gene: 15. The CDR3 sequence is CASSQDYGAGELLHEQYF. DNA of the CDR3: TGCGCCAGCAGCCAAGATTACGGAGCGGGGGAACTCCTCCACGAGCAGTACTTC.

The V call is TRBV7-9, the J call TRBJ1-6, with 7 bases matching TRBD1. Unmatched junction bases numbered 9, after V lost 2 bases and J lost 14 bases. The CDR3 sequence is 14 residues long. Germline loops: CDR1 SEHNR, CDR2 FQNEAQ (reference sequence). The CDR3 loop reads CASSLPRQGPSLHF. The CDR3 DNA follows: TGTGCCAGCAGCTTACCCCGACAGGGTCCTTCCCTCCACTTT.

The chain couples TRBV11-2 to TRBJ2-1, with 11 bases matching TRBD2. Germline V gene sequence: CDR1 SGHAT, CDR2 FQNNGV. CDR3 length: 15 residues. V shed 1 base and J 4 bases; nucleotides not matched to a gene: 0. The CDR3 here is CASSLGLAGYNEQFF. The CDR3 DNA reads as TGTGCCAGCAGCTTAGGACTAGCGGGATACAATGAGCAGTTCTTC.

V gene TRBV6-5 combines with J gene TRBJ2-7, with 7 bases that match TRBD1. The CDR3 loop spans 16 amino acids. The J segment lost 3 bases and the V segment lost 2 bases, leaving 10 bases of the junction unmatched. The V gene's germline CDR1 is MNHEY and CDR2 SVGAGI. The CDR3 region has the DNA TGTGCCAGCAGTTACCCGGTTACGGGACAGCGCTACGAGCAGTACTTC. Amino acids: CASSYPVTGQRYEQYF.

The chain combines TRBV11-3 with TRBJ2-1, with 11 positions matching TRBD2. The CDR3 is 14 amino acids. V was clipped by 5 bases and J by 5 bases; unmatched bases: 2. Per the germline V gene, CDR1 is SGHNT and CDR2 is YENEEA. The CDR3 protein is CASSETSGDNEQFF. In DNA form, the CDR3 reads TGTGCCAGCAGCGAGACTAGCGGGGACAATGAGCAGTTCTTC.

This chain connects TRBV5-1 to TRBJ1-5; TRBD1 is a possible D gene (5 bases). The CDR3 sequence is 15 residues long. Between the trimmed V and J ends, which lost 1 base and 0 bases, there was a span of 8 bases. Germline CDR1 is SGHRS and CDR2 is YFSETQ. CDR3 sequence: CASSLTGLSNQPQHF. Here the CDR3 DNA reads TGCGCCAGCAGCTTGACAGGACTTAGCAATCAGCCCCAGCATTTT.

This sequence joins TRBV6-1 and TRBJ1-2, with unresolved D. Germline lookup yields CDR1 MNHNS and CDR2 SASEGT. The V gene lost 2 bases and the J gene lost 1 base, with 11 bases spanning the gap. The CDR3 runs to 15 residues. The CDR3 region has the DNA TGTGCCAGCAGTGAACCCCAGAACGGTAACTATGGCTACACCTTC. Amino acids: CASSEPQNGNYGYTF.

This sequence joins TRBV5-1 and TRBJ1-1; D unclear. Germline V gene lookup returns CDR1 SGHRS and CDR2 YFSETQ. The CDR3 covers 14 residues. Trimming cost V 5 bases and J 3 bases, with 14 bases left between them. The CDR3 protein is CASRGRAVDTEAFF. The CDR3 DNA reads TGCGCCAGCAGAGGTCGAGCCGTCGACACTGAAGCTTTCTTT. Based on the CDR3 plus reference TRBV5-1 and TRBJ1-1, the full variable domain is KAGVTQTPRYLIKTRGQQVTLSCSPISGHRSVSWYQQTPGQGLQFLFEYFSETQRNKGNFPGRFSGRQFSNSRSEMNVSTLELGDSALYLCASRGRAVDTEAFFGQGTRLTVV.

The chain employs TRBV29-1 and TRBJ1-5; no firm D call. The ends were cut back, 5 bases at V and 0 bases at J, with 8 bases in the middle. Germline CDR1 SQVTM, CDR2 ANQGSEA. The CDR3 consists of 13 residues. CDR3 loop: CSVLGSSNQPQHF. As DNA, the CDR3 is TGCAGCGTTTTAGGTAGTAGCAATCAGCCCCAGCATTTT.

The rearrangement joins TRBV6-5 to TRBJ2-7; no clear D gene. CDR3 size: 12 residues. V gave up 6 bases and J gave up 2 bases, with 8 bases separating them. Germline V gene sequence: CDR1 MNHEY, CDR2 SVGAGI. CDR3 region: CASSREPYEQYF. DNA for the CDR3: TGTGCCAGCAGCCGAGAGCCCTACGAGCAGTACTTC.

The genes are TRBV6-6 and TRBJ1-2, with 9 bases that match TRBD1. Germline V gene sequence: CDR1 MNHNY, CDR2 SVGAGI (reference sequence). J lost 4 bases, V lost 6 bases, and 6 bases had no gene match. The CDR3 contains 14 residues. The CDR3 here is CASSLQGASYGYTF. CDR3 nucleotide sequence: TGTGCCAGCAGCTTACAGGGGGCAAGCTATGGCTACACCTTC.

The chain recombines TRBV27 with TRBJ1-6; D remains ambiguous. V was clipped by 3 bases and J by 7 bases, with 19 bases between them. The germline CDR1 and CDR2 sequences are MNHEY and SMNVEV (reference sequence). The CDR3 extends over 17 amino acids. The CDR3: CASSFGVAGTGNSPLHF. The DNA of the CDR3 is TGTGCCAGCAGTTTTGGGGTGGCAGGAACTGGAAATTCACCCCTCCACTTT.

Many counts were recorded for this clone. The chain uses TRBV5-5 and TRBJ1-5; 8 nucleotides agree with TRBD1. V shed 0 bases, J shed 7 bases, and the junction held 3 bases outside the gene matches. Germline V lookup: CDR1 SGHKS, CDR2 YYEKEE (reference sequence). The CDR3 spans 14 residues. CDR3 in DNA: TGTGCCAGCAGCTTGGAACAGGGGGTGCAGCCCCAGCATTTT. It specifies CASSLEQGVQPQHF.